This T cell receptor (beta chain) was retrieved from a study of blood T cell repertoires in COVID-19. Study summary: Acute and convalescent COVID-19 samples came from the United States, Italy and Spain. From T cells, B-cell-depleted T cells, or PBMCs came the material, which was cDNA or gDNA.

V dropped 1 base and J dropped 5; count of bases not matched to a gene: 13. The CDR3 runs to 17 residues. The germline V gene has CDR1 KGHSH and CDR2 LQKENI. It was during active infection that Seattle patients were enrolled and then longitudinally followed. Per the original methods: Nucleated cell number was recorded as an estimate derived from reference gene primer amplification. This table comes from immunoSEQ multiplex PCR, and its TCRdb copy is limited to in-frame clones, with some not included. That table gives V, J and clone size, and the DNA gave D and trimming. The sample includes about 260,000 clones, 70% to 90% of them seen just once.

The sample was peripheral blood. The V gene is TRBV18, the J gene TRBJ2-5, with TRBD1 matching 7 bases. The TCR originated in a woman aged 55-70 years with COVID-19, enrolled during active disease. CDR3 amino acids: CASSPLRQGWSLETQYF. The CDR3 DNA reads TGTGCCAGCTCACCACTACGACAGGGATGGTCCTTGGAGACCCAGTACTTC.